This is a list of T cell receptor beta chains from one sample in a study of T cell responses to AZD1222 COVID-19 vaccine. The protocol was immunoSEQ multiplex PCR, while the TCRdb copy is restricted to in-frame clones and leaves out a portion. The sample records some 150,000 clones, about 91% being singletons. The source material was peripheral blood, sampled on day 0 of AZD1222 vaccination. The receptors were sampled from an adult in good health. The conserved cysteine and the conserved F or W are not part of the CDR3 here. Each record gives: J gene, V gene, CDR3 protein.

>TRBJ1-5|TRBV2
ASSAAGPRPQH
>TRBJ2-7|TRBV27
ASSFSTASSYEQY
>TRBJ2-7|TRBV30
AWSLSGPYEQY
>TRBJ1-4|TRBV2
AGLGRTAGPTNEKLF
>TRBJ2-7|TRBV12-3/TRBV12-4
ASSFRTSGSQY
>TRBJ2-1|TRBV11-3
ASSKMVGQGGTNEQF
>TRBJ2-7|TRBV28
ASSLTNTYEQY
>TRBJ1-5|TRBV11-2
ASSLFIDQPQH
>TRBJ1-2|TRBV4-1
ASSSGTGGGDYGYT
>TRBJ1-6|TRBV6-4
AGTGTGGGNSPLH
>TRBJ2-1|TRBV5-1
ASSLPGDNEQF
>TRBJ2-1|TRBV27
ASSLRWAYYNEQF
>TRBJ1-2|TRBV6-5
ASRGAMSGYT
>TRBJ2-3|TRBV30
AWRVDRGGQY
>TRBJ2-7|TRBV6-5
ASRRGQGNYEQY
>TRBJ2-1|TRBV12-3/TRBV12-4
ASRGLAVEQF
>TRBJ1-1|TRBV4-2
ASSQAWAGDTEAF
>TRBJ1-3|TRBV12-3/TRBV12-4
ASSFTSGNTIY
>TRBJ2-5|TRBV12-3/TRBV12-4
ASSPTWETQY
>TRBJ2-5|TRBV30
AWSPSRALETQY
>TRBJ1-3|TRBV11-3
ASSPRSVRDLGNTIY
>TRBJ1-5|TRBV4-2
ASSRLSTGGKDQPQH
>TRBJ1-2|TRBV6-5
ASKDRENT
>TRBJ1-6|TRBV28
ASSLTLSSYNSPLH
>TRBJ2-1|TRBV5-1
ASSSTLTGGNEQF
>TRBJ2-1|TRBV7-9
ASSRSGTSGRHEQF
>TRBJ2-5|TRBV5-5
ASSLSLWETQY
>TRBJ1-5|TRBV9
ASSVAGAEPQH
>TRBJ1-1|TRBV6-1
ASSEGHLTEAF
>TRBJ2-4|TRBV7-2
ASSQVALAGAKNIQY
>TRBJ2-1|TRBV11-2
ASTPGGPSYNEQF
>TRBJ1-5|TRBV27
ASRLTVGTGNQPQH
>TRBJ2-7|TRBV7-2
ASSFEAGAAGEQY
>TRBJ1-6|TRBV6-5
ASSFTGITYNSPLH
>TRBJ1-5|TRBV4-1
ASSQVEGAGQPQH
>TRBJ2-7|TRBV2
ASNRDRGQY
>TRBJ1-5|TRBV5-5
ASSLSPGIYQPQH
>TRBJ1-1|TRBV24-1
ATSPRRGTEAF
>TRBJ1-5|TRBV7-8
ASSLADRASQPQH
>TRBJ2-1|TRBV6-2/TRBV6-3
ASSYSLLDPQQF
>TRBJ1-4|TRBV19
ASGLGTMNEKLF
>TRBJ1-1|TRBV28
ASSLGQNTEAF
>TRBJ1-5|TRBV7-8
ASSPRDRGGQPQH
>TRBJ2-3|TRBV5-1
ASSLAGSTDTQY
>TRBJ2-7|TRBV6-6
ASSDSYEQY
>TRBJ2-7|TRBV10-3
AISEGTGGRYEQY
>TRBJ2-7|TRBV6-2/TRBV6-3
ASSKTGVDYEQY
>TRBJ2-1|TRBV30
AWSGGLAGGRF